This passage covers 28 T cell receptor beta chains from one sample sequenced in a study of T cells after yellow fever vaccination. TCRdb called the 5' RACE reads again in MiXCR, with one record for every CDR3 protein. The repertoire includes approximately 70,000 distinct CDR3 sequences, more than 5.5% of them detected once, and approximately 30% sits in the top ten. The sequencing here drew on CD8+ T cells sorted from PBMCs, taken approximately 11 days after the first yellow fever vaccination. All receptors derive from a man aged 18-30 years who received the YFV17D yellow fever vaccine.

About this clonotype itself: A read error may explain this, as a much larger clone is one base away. This CDR3 reads CASNPLVSYEQYF. The CDR3 coding sequence is TGTGCCAGCAACCCTCTAGTCAGCTACGAGCAGTACTTC. This rearrangement joins TRBV5-8 to TRBJ2-7; D is undetermined. Per the germline V gene, CDR1 is SGHTS and CDR2 is YDEGEE. The CDR3 sequence is 13 residues long. Deletions cut 6 bases from V and 3 bases from J, with 13 bases between.

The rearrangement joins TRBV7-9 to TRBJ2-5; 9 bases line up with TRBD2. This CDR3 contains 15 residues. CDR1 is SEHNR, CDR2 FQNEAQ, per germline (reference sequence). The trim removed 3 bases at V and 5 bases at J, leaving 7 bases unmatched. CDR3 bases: TGTGCCAGCAGCTTGTCGGGACTAGCTGTGGAGACCCAGTACTTC. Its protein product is CASSLSGLAVETQYF.

For the CDR3, the DNA is TGTGCCAGCAGTGCTCCGGGACAGACATTCTCCGGGGAGCTGTTTTTT. It yields the protein CASSAPGQTFSGELFF. The rearrangement uses TRBV6-1 and TRBJ2-2, with 7 bases matching TRBD1. With V trimmed by 4 bases and J by 6 bases, 11 bases remained unmatched. Germline-derived CDR1 and CDR2 are MNHNS and SASEGT. There are 16 residues in the CDR3.

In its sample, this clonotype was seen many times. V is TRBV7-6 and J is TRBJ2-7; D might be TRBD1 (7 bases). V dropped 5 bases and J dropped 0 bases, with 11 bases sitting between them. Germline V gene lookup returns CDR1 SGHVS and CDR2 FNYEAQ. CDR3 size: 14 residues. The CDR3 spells CASSAGTVSYEQYF. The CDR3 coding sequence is TGTGCCAGCAGCGCGGGGACAGTCTCCTACGAGCAGTACTTC.

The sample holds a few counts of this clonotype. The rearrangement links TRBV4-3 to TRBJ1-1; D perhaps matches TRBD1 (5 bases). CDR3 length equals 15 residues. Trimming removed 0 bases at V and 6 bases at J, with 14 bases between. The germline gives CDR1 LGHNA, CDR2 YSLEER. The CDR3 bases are TGCGCCAGCAGCCAAGATCTGGCAGGGAGCCCTGAAGCTTTCTTT. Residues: CASSQDLAGSPEAFF.

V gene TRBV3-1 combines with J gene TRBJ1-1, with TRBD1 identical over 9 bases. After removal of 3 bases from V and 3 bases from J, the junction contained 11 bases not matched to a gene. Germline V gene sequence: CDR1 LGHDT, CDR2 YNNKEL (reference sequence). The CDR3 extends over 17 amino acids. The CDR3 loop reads CASSQGYTGGWDTEAFF. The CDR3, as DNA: TGTGCCAGCAGCCAGGGGTACACAGGGGGCTGGGACACTGAAGCTTTCTTT.

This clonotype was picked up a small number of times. The DNA for the CDR3 is TGCGCCAGCAGCCGTAAGCGGATTACGAACACCGGGGAGCTGTTTTTT. Translation gives CASSRKRITNTGELFF. The rearrangement joins TRBV4-3 to TRBJ2-2; a possible D gene is TRBD2 (5 bases). The CDR3 length is 16 residues. Germline CDR1 is LGHNA and CDR2 is YSLEER. Deletions cut 4 bases from V and 0 bases from J, with 12 bases between.

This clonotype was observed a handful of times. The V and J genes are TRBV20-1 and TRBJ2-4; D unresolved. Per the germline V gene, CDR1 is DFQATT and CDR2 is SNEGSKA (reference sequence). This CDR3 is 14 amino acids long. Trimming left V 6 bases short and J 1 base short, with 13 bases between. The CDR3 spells CSATKPLAKNIQYF. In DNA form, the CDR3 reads TGCAGTGCGACGAAGCCTTTGGCCAAAAACATTCAGTACTTC.

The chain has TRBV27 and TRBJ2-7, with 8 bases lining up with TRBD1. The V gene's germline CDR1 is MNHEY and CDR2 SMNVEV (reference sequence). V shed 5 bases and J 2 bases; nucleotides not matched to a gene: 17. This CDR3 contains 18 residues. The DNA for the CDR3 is TGTGCCAGCAGTCCCCCCCTTCCGTCGGGACAGGTCACCTACGAGCAGTACTTC. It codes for CASSPPLPSGQVTYEQYF.

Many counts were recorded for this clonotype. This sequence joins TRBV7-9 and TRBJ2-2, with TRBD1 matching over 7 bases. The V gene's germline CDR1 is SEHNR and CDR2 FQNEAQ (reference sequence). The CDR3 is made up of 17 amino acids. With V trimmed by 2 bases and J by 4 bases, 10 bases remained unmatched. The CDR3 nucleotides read TGTGCCAGCAGCTTACCAGTGACAGGGCGAGGCACCGGGGAGCTGTTTTTT. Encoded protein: CASSLPVTGRGTGELFF.

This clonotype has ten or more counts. The CDR3 spells CASSRGQGDWNEQYF. CDR3 DNA: TGCGCCAGCAGCCGAGGACAGGGGGATTGGAACGAGCAGTACTTC. The chain uses TRBV4-3 and TRBJ2-7; 10 nucleotides align to TRBD1. This CDR3 comprises 15 residues. V lost 4 bases, J lost 5 bases, and 8 bases stayed unmatched. The germline V gene has CDR1 LGHNA and CDR2 YSLEER.

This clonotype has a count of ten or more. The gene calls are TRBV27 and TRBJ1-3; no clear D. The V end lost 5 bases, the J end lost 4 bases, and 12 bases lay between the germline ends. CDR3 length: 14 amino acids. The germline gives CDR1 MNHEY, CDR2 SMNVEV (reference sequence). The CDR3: CASSERAPGNTIYF. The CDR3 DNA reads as TGTGCCAGCAGTGAGAGGGCTCCCGGAAACACCATATATTTT.

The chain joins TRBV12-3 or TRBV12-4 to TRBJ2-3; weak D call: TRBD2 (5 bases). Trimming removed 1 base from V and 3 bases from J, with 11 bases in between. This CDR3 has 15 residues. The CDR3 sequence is CASSLEGGPTDTQYF. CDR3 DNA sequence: TGTGCCAGCAGTTTAGAAGGAGGCCCTACAGATACGCAGTATTTT.

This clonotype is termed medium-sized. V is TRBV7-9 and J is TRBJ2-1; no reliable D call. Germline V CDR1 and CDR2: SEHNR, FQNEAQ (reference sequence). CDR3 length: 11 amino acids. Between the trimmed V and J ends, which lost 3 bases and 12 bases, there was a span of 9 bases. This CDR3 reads CASSFNRRQFF. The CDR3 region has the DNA TGTGCCAGCAGCTTCAATCGGAGGCAGTTCTTC.

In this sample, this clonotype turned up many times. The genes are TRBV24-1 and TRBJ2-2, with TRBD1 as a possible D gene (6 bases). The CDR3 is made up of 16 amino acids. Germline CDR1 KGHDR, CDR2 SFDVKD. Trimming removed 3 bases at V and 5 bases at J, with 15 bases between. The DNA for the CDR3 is TGTGCCACCAGTGATGGTCTACAGGGAAGGACCGGGGAGCTGTTTTTT. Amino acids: CATSDGLQGRTGELFF.

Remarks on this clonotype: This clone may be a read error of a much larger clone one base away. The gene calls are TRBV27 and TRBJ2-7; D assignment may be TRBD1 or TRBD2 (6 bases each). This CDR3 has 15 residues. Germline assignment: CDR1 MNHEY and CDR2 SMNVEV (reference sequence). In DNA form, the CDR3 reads TGTCCCAGCAGTTTAGGTGGAGGGGGGAGCTACGAGCAGTACTTC. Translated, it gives CPSSLGGGGSYEQYF.

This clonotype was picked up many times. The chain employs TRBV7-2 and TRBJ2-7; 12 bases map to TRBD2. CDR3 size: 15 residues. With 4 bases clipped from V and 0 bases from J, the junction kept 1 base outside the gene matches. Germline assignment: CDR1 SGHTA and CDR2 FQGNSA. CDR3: CASSWTSGNSYEQYF. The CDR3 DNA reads TGTGCCAGCAGCTGGACTAGCGGGAACTCCTACGAGCAGTACTTC.

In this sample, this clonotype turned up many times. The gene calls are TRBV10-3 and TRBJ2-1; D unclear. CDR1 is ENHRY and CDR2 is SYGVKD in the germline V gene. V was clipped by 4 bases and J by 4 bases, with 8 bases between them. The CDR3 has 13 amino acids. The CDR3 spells CAISASPYNEQFF. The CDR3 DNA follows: TGTGCCATCAGTGCCAGCCCATACAATGAGCAGTTCTTC.

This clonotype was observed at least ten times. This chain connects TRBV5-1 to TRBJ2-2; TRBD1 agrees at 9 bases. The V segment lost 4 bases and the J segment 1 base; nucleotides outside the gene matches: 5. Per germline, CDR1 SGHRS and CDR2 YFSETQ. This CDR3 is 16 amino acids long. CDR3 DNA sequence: TGCGCCAGCAGCCCGGACAGGGGCAAGAACACCGGGGAGCTGTTTTTT. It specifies CASSPDRGKNTGELFF.

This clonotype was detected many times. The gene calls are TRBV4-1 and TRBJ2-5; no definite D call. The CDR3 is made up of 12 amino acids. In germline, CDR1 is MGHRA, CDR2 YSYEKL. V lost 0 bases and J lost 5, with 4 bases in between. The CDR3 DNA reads TGCGCCAGCAGCCAAGAAACGGAGACCCAGTACTTC. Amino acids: CASSQETETQYF.

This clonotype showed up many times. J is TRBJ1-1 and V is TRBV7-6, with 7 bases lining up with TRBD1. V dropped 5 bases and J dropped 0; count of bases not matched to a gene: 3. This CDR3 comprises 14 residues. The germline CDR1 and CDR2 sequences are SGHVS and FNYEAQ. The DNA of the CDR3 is TGTGCCAGCAGCCCCGGGACAGTGAACACTGAAGCTTTCTTT. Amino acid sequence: CASSPGTVNTEAFF.

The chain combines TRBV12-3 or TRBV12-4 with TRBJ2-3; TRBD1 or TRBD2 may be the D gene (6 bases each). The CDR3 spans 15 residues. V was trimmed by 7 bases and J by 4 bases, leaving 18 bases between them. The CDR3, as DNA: TGTGCCAGCAAGGAGACCCCTAGGGGGGCAGATACGCAGTATTTT. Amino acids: CASKETPRGADTQYF.

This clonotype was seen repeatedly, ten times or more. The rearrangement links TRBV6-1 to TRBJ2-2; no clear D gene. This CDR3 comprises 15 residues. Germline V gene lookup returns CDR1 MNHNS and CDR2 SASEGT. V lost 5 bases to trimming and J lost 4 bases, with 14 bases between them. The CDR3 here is CASSPQQTRTGELFF. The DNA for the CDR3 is TGTGCCAGCAGTCCCCAGCAGACGCGCACCGGGGAGCTGTTTTTT.

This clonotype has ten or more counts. The CDR3 nucleotides are TGTGCCAGCAGTTTCGGCCCACAAGACAGGGACTTTTCACCCCTCCACTTT. As protein: CASSFGPQDRDFSPLHF. The rearrangement uses TRBV28 and TRBJ1-6; 7 bases match TRBD1. The CDR3 runs to 17 residues. V gave up 3 bases and J gave up 9 bases; unmatched junction bases: 14. The germline V gene has CDR1 MDHEN and CDR2 SYDVKM.

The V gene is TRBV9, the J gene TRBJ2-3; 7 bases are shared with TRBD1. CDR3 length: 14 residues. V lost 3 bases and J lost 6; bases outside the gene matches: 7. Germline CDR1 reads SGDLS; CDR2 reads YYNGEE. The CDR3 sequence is CASSARGLSDTQYF. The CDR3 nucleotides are TGTGCCAGCAGCGCCAGGGGGTTGTCCGATACGCAGTATTTT.

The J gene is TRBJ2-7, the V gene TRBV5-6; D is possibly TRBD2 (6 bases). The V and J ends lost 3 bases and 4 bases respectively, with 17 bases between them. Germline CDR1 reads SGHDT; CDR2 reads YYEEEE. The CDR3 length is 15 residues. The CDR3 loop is CASSSTRLGGYEQYF. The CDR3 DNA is TGTGCCAGCAGCTCGACACGTCTGGGAGGATACGAGCAGTACTTC.

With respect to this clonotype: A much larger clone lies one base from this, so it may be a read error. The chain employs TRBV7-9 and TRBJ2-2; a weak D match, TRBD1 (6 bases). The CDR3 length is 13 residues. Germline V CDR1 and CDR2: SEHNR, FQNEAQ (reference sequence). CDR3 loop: CASSHREAGELVF. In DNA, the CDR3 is TGTGCCAGCAGCCACAGGGAAGCCGGGGAGCTGGTTTTT.

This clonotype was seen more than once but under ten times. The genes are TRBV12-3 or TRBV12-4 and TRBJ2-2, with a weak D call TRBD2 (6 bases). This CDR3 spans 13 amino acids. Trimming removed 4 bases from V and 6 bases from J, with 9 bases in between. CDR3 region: CASSWGEAGELFF. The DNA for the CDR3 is TGTGCCAGCAGTTGGGGGGAGGCCGGGGAGCTGTTTTTT.